These T cell receptor beta chains were read from a single sample in a study of blood T cell repertoires in COVID-19. Method: immunoSEQ multiplex PCR; TCRdb's copy keeps in-frame clones and lacks some. The data contain around 200,000 clones, around 90% of them singletons. The sequenced material came from peripheral blood. The receptors stem from a man aged 35-49 years with active or convalescent COVID-19. The CDR3 runs from the conserved cysteine through the conserved F or W. Each record gives: J gene, D gene, V gene, CDR3 protein, CDR3 DNA. The D gene is left open where the match is weak.

>TRBJ1-3|NA|TRBV19
CASSAGSGNTIYF
TGTGCCAGTTCTGCGGGATCTGGAAACACCATATATTTT
>TRBJ2-2|TRBD1|TRBV30
CAWSVGTGVTGELFF
TGTGCCTGGAGTGTAGGGACAGGGGTCACCGGGGAGCTGTTTTTT
>TRBJ2-5|NA|TRBV18
CASSPWTAQETQYF
TGTGCCAGCTCACCCTGGACAGCCCAAGAGACCCAGTACTTC
>TRBJ1-2|NA|TRBV2
CASSPGALFYGYTF
TGTGCCAGCAGTCCAGGGGCCCTCTTCTATGGCTACACCTTC
>TRBJ2-6|NA|TRBV11-2
CASSTRLGANVLTF
TGTGCCAGCAGCACCAGGTTGGGGGCCAACGTCCTGACTTTC
>TRBJ2-2|NA|TRBV11-2
CASSLVQENTGELFF
TGTGCCAGCAGCTTAGTACAGGAGAACACCGGGGAGCTGTTTTTT
>TRBJ2-3|NA|TRBV5-4
CASSLNQGLRTQYF
TGTGCCAGCAGCTTGAATCAGGGCTTACGTACGCAGTATTTT
>TRBJ1-1|NA|TRBV21-1
CATGTTVLNTEAFF
TGTGCCACCGGGACAACAGTACTGAACACTGAAGCTTTCTTT
>TRBJ2-7|NA|TRBV6-5
CASSMGARPGEQYF
TGTGCCAGCAGTATGGGGGCGCGGCCAGGCGAGCAGTACTTC
>TRBJ2-1|TRBD1|TRBV19
CASSNRQGEQFF
TGTGCCAGTAGTAACCGACAGGGTGAGCAGTTCTTC
>TRBJ1-6|NA|TRBV21-1
CASSTHRENSPLHF
TGTGCCAGCAGCACCCACAGGGAAAATTCACCCCTCCACTTT
>TRBJ2-7|NA|TRBV20-1
CSAGFRGEQYF
TGCAGTGCGGGATTCAGGGGAGAGCAGTACTTC
>TRBJ1-1|TRBD1|TRBV29-1
CSVSGGNTEAFF
TGCAGCGTTTCAGGGGGGAACACTGAAGCTTTCTTT
>TRBJ1-5|TRBD1|TRBV28
CASSSPQGGFGPQHF
TGTGCCAGCAGTTCCCCCCAGGGGGGCTTTGGGCCCCAGCATTTT
>TRBJ2-3|TRBD1|TRBV11-3
CASSLVTGERVDTQYF
TGTGCCAGCAGCTTAGTAACAGGGGAAAGAGTAGATACGCAGTATTTT
>TRBJ2-3|TRBD2|TRBV11-3
CASSRTSGFTDTQYF
TGTGCCAGCAGCCGGACTAGCGGCTTCACAGATACGCAGTATTTT
>TRBJ2-7|NA|TRBV28
CASRNPGTYEQYF
TGTGCCAGCAGAAATCCGGGTACCTACGAGCAGTACTTC